This TCR beta chain emerged from a study of blood T cell repertoires in COVID-19. Overall study context: PBMCs, B-cell-depleted T cells, or T cells provided the cDNA or gDNA that made up the material.

TCRdb's table, derived via immunoSEQ multiplex PCR, lists solely in-frame clones and lacks some. There are 300,000 to 350,000 clones in the sample; approximately 86% occur only once, and 2% to 3% lies in the top ten. Trimming shortened V by 5 bases and J by 4 bases, and 18 bases separated the two germline ends. From germline, CDR1 is SEHNR and CDR2 FQNEAQ (reference sequence). The CDR3 runs to 15 residues. This receptor was identified in a man aged 18 to 30 with active or convalescent COVID-19. This chain connects TRBV7-9 to TRBJ2-7, with a weak D call TRBD1 (5 bases). The sequenced sample consisted of peripheral blood. The CDR3 here is CASSTVQDTLYEQYF. CDR3 coding DNA: TGTGCCAGCAGCACGGTCCAGGACACCCTGTACGAGCAGTACTTC.